These T cell receptor beta chains were read from a single sample in a study of blood T cell repertoires in COVID-19. Using immunoSEQ multiplex PCR, the repertoire was profiled, and TCRdb retains in-frame clones only, with some absent. This table has some 130,000 clones, more than 70% appearing once. Sequenced material: peripheral blood. The receptors here all came from a woman aged 30 to 39 who had recovered from COVID-19. Each CDR3 is given with its conserved first and last residue. The D gene is left open where the match is weak. Size tells how often a clone was seen (once, few, many) or the class of an expanded clone, and some rows leave it out.

d_call	j_call	v_call	clone_size	cdr3_aa	cdr3_nt
TRBD1	TRBJ1-4	TRBV5-1	NA	CASSLVGTGNEKLFF	TGCGCCAGCAGCTTGGTTGGGACAGGGAACGAAAAACTGTTTTTT
NA	TRBJ1-4	TRBV7-6	NA	CASSLAGGVDEKLFF	TGTGCCAGCAGCTTAGCAGGGGGGGTGGATGAAAAACTGTTTTTT
NA	TRBJ1-6	TRBV18	NA	CASSPQGSGSPLHF	TGTGCCAGCTCACCACAGGGTTCGGGATCACCCCTCCACTTT
TRBD1	TRBJ1-1	TRBV19	NA	CACRTGEGGNTEAFF	TGTGCCTGTAGGACAGGGGAGGGTGGGAACACTGAAGCTTTCTTT
NA	TRBJ2-2	TRBV19	few	CASSINTGSSTGELFF	TGTGCCAGTAGTATAAATACAGGGTCTAGCACCGGGGAGCTGTTTTTT
TRBD1	TRBJ2-7	TRBV28	NA	CASSRPPGQAYEQYF	TGTGCCAGCAGCCGACCCCCTGGACAGGCCTACGAGCAGTACTTC
TRBD2	TRBJ2-1	TRBV4-2	NA	CASSHEKSGRHNGQFF	TGTGCCAGCAGCCACGAGAAAAGCGGGAGACACAATGGGCAGTTCTTC
NA	TRBJ2-4	TRBV4-1	NA	CASSQDLDLAKNIQYF	TGCGCCAGCAGCCAGGACTTGGATTTGGCCAAAAACATTCAGTACTTC
NA	TRBJ2-7	TRBV18	NA	CASSAGTGPGIYEQYF	TGTGCCAGCTCTGCCGGAACAGGTCCTGGGATATACGAGCAGTACTTC
TRBD1	TRBJ1-2	TRBV5-6	NA	CASSLTGKNLYGYTF	TGTGCCAGCAGCCTGACAGGGAAAAACCTCTATGGCTACACCTTC
TRBD1	TRBJ2-3	TRBV9	NA	CASSVGGGQGADTQYF	TGTGCCAGCAGCGTAGGCGGGGGACAGGGAGCGGATACGCAGTATTTT
TRBD2	TRBJ2-7	TRBV7-9	NA	CASSLELAGVGEQYF	TGTGCCAGCAGCTTAGAACTAGCGGGAGTCGGTGAGCAGTACTTC
TRBD2	TRBJ2-2	TRBV7-9	NA	CASSLGLAGRKANTGELFF	TGTGCCAGCAGCTTAGGACTAGCGGGCAGGAAAGCGAACACCGGGGAGCTGTTTTTT
TRBD1	TRBJ2-1	TRBV6-5	NA	CASRGAGGSYNEQFF	TGTGCCAGCAGAGGGGCAGGGGGTTCCTACAATGAGCAGTTCTTC
TRBD2	TRBJ2-7	TRBV5-1	NA	CASSLLAGSSYEQYF	TGCGCCAGCAGTTTACTAGCGGGAAGCTCCTACGAGCAGTACTTC
TRBD1	TRBJ2-2	TRBV3-1/TRBV3-2	NA	CASSYPGQSGELFF	TGTGCCAGCAGCTACCCGGGACAGTCCGGGGAGCTGTTTTTT
NA	TRBJ1-6	TRBV6-1	NA	CASSSVTGISPLHF	TGTGCCAGCAGTTCCGTTACAGGGATCTCACCCCTCCACTTT
NA	TRBJ2-3	TRBV27	NA	CASSLRQQHTDTQYF	TGTGCCAGCAGTTTGAGACAGCAACACACAGATACGCAGTATTTT
TRBD1	TRBJ2-3	TRBV5-1	NA	CASSVTGSDTQYF	TGCGCCAGCAGCGTGACAGGGTCGGATACGCAGTATTTT
NA	TRBJ1-5	TRBV19	NA	CASRGDQPQHF	TGTGCCAGTAGGGGCGATCAGCCCCAGCATTTT
NA	TRBJ1-2	TRBV6-5	NA	CASTSPPGSGYTF	TGTGCCAGCACCTCCCCTCCCGGGAGTGGCTACACCTTC
NA	TRBJ1-1	TRBV6-4	NA	CAREDTEAFF	TGTGCCAGGGAGGACACTGAAGCTTTCTTT
NA	TRBJ1-1	TRBV2	NA	CASSERRGAVTEAFF	TGTGCCAGCAGTGAAAGGCGGGGGGCGGTCACTGAAGCTTTCTTT
NA	TRBJ2-7	TRBV11-1	NA	CASSLGSGYEQYF	TGTGCCAGCAGCTTAGGGTCCGGCTACGAGCAGTACTTC
NA	TRBJ1-2	TRBV5-3	NA	CARRSGPTCNYGYTF	TGTGCCAGAAGATCAGGCCCTACTTGTAACTATGGCTACACCTTC
TRBD2	TRBJ2-2	TRBV9	NA	CASSSRGAGELFF	TGTGCCAGCAGCTCCCGGGGGGCCGGGGAGCTGTTTTTT
NA	TRBJ2-5	TRBV9	NA	CASSVDPIQETQYF	TGTGCCAGCAGCGTAGACCCTATACAAGAGACCCAGTACTTC
NA	TRBJ1-3	TRBV2	NA	CASSYATGGTRRSGNTIYF	TGTGCCAGCAGCTATGCAACCGGCGGCACCAGACGCTCTGGAAACACCATATATTTT
TRBD2	TRBJ2-7	TRBV5-1	NA	CASGERGSDEQYF	TGCGCCAGCGGGGAGCGGGGTAGCGACGAGCAGTACTTC
NA	TRBJ1-1	TRBV19	NA	CASSMTRDTEAFF	TGTGCCAGTAGTATGACTAGGGACACTGAAGCTTTCTTT
NA	TRBJ1-1	TRBV5-1	NA	CASSLVVSGNTEAFF	TGCGCCAGCAGCTTGGTGGTATCAGGGAACACTGAAGCTTTCTTT
NA	TRBJ1-2	TRBV6-4	NA	CASGSGRREDGYTF	TGTGCCAGCGGATCGGGACGGAGGGAGGATGGCTACACCTTC
NA	TRBJ1-2	TRBV4-1	NA	CASSQSWAANYGYTF	TGCGCCAGCAGCCAGTCTTGGGCAGCTAACTATGGCTACACCTTC
NA	TRBJ1-5	TRBV12-3/TRBV12-4	NA	CASSSSSNQPQHF	TGTGCCAGCAGTTCGAGTAGCAATCAGCCCCAGCATTTT
NA	TRBJ1-2	TRBV30	once	CAWSALLGYTF	TGTGCCTGGAGTGCACTTTTAGGCTACACCTTC
TRBD1	TRBJ2-3	TRBV6-5	NA	CASNTNRGNTDTQYF	TGTGCCAGCAACACGAACAGGGGGAACACAGATACGCAGTATTTT
TRBD1	TRBJ2-5	TRBV7-3	NA	CASSLSTGLQETQYF	TGTGCCAGCAGCCTGTCGACAGGGCTCCAGGAGACCCAGTACTTC
NA	TRBJ1-2	TRBV5-4	NA	CASSLDTLNYGYTF	TGTGCCAGCAGCTTAGACACCCTTAACTATGGCTACACCTTC
NA	TRBJ2-2	TRBV6-4	NA	CASSDSDSRYSTGELFF	TGTGCCAGCAGTGACTCCGACAGTCGCTATTCCACCGGGGAGCTGTTTTTT
NA	TRBJ1-6	TRBV11-2	NA	CASSFGSIGSPLHF	TGTGCCAGCAGCTTCGGATCGATCGGGTCACCCCTCCACTTT
TRBD1	TRBJ2-5	TRBV12-3/TRBV12-4	NA	CASSGDREETQYF	TGTGCCAGCAGTGGTGACAGGGAAGAGACCCAGTACTTC
NA	TRBJ2-1	TRBV6-6	NA	CASTLSGATYNEQFF	TGTGCCAGCACCCTTAGCGGCGCTACCTACAATGAGCAGTTCTTC
NA	TRBJ2-7	TRBV7-8	NA	CARREPRREQYF	TGTGCCAGACGCGAACCTAGGCGAGAGCAGTACTTC
TRBD1	TRBJ2-2	TRBV19	once	CASGGTGRVTGELFF	TGTGCCAGTGGGGGGACAGGGCGGGTAACCGGGGAGCTGTTTTTT
TRBD2	TRBJ2-5	TRBV19	NA	CASSTRLAGGETQYF	TGTGCCAGTAGTACCCGACTAGCGGGAGGGGAGACCCAGTACTTC
TRBD2	TRBJ2-7	TRBV9	NA	CASSAIAGGNAEQYF	TGTGCCAGCAGCGCCATAGCGGGGGGGAATGCCGAGCAGTACTTC
TRBD2	TRBJ2-7	TRBV4-1	once	CASSQDGLAGVGEQYF	TGCGCCAGCAGCCAAGATGGGCTAGCGGGAGTGGGGGAGCAGTACTTC
NA	TRBJ2-3	TRBV24-1	NA	CATSDSVVDTQYF	TGTGCCACCAGTGATTCGGTAGTAGATACGCAGTATTTT
TRBD1	TRBJ2-7	TRBV20-1	NA	CSALDRVEQYF	TGCAGTGCTTTAGACAGGGTGGAGCAGTACTTC
NA	TRBJ2-1	TRBV7-9	NA	CASTPLIEQFF	TGTGCCAGCACCCCCTTAATCGAGCAGTTCTTC
NA	TRBJ1-2	TRBV29-1	NA	CSVEKVGGRRDGYTF	TGCAGCGTTGAAAAGGTGGGGGGGCGCCGGGATGGCTACACCTTC
NA	TRBJ2-7	TRBV2	NA	CASITDGTPGGQYF	TGTGCCAGCATCACTGACGGGACACCGGGGGGGCAGTACTTC
NA	TRBJ1-1	TRBV6-5	NA	CASSLPNTEAFF	TGTGCCAGCAGTCTCCCGAACACTGAAGCTTTCTTT
NA	TRBJ2-1	TRBV29-1	few	CSLPAGPLYNEQFF	TGCAGCTTGCCCGCGGGACCGCTCTACAATGAGCAGTTCTTC
TRBD1	TRBJ1-5	TRBV2	NA	CASSVSDRGNQPQHF	TGTGCCAGCAGTGTGTCCGACAGGGGGAATCAGCCCCAGCATTTT
NA	TRBJ1-3	TRBV3-1/TRBV3-2	NA	CASSPPEDTIYF	TGTGCCAGCAGTCCTCCAGAAGACACCATATATTTT
TRBD1	TRBJ2-5	TRBV5-1	NA	CASSPTGTYTETQYF	TGCGCCAGCAGCCCGACAGGGACCTATACAGAGACCCAGTACTTC